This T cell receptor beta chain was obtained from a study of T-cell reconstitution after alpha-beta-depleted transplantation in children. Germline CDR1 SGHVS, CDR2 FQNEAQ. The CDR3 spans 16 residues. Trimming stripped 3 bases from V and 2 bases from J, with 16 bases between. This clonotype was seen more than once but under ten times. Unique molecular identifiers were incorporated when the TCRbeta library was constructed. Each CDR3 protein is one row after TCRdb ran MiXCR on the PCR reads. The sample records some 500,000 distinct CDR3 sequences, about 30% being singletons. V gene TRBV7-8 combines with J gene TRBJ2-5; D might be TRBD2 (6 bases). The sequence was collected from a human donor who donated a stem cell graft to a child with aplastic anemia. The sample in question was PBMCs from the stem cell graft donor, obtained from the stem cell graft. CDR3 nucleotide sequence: TGTGCCAGCAGCTTCAGTTCGCTAGCGTCACAAGAGACCCAGTACTTC. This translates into CASSFSSLASQETQYF.